This TCR beta chain came from a study of shared clonotypes between healthy human individuals. Study information: Per-donor plates numbered three CD4 naive, three CD4 memory, two CD8 naive and one CD8 memory. Study-wide results and limits: With a handful of donors compared, roughly 4.9% of naive CD4 clonotypes were shared. Some clonotypes were shared by all four sorted-subset donors, while others were not shared. The non-shared ones had lower generation probabilities than the shared ones.

This clone was recorded a few times. Its antigen is still unknown. Trimming took off 6 bases at V and 1 base at J, with 9 bases between the two ends. CDR3 length equals 13 residues. CDR1 is SEHNR and CDR2 is FQNEAQ in the germline V gene (reference sequence). CD8 cells regarded as naive lacked CD45RO, were positively chosen for CCR7, and omitted terminally differentiated effector memory CD45RA+ cells. Replicate PCRs from sorted subsets contained roughly 200 ng DNA, which is around 29,000 T cell genomes. Some clones are missing from TCRdb's copy, which holds only in-frame ones; the method was immunoSEQ multiplex PCR. The table has roughly 2.1 million clones, under 95% seen once.

Sequenced input: naive CD8+ T cells from PBMCs. The source of this sequence is a man younger than 35 in good health. Some clones in this sample may be carry-over from other donors' samples. The chain couples TRBV7-9 to TRBJ1-1; weak D call: TRBD1 (5 bases). The CDR3 region is CASRHQGNTEAFF. The CDR3 DNA reads TGTGCCAGCAGGCATCAGGGGAACACTGAAGCTTTCTTT.